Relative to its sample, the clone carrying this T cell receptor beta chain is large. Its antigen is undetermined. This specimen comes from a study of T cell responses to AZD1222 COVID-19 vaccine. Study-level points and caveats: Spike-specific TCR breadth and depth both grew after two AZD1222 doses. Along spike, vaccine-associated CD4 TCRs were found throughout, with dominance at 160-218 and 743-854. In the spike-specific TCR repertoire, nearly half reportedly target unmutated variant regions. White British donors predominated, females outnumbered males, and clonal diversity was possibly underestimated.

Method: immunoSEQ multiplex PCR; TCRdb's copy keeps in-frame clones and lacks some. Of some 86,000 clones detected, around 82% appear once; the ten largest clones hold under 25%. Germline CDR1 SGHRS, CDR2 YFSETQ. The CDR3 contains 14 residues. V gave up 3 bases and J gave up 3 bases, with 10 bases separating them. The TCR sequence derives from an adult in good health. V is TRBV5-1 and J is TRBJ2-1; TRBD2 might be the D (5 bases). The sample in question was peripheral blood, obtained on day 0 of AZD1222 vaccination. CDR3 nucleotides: TGCGCCAGCAGCTCCTCCGGGAACTACAATGAGCAGTTCTTC. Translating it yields CASSSSGNYNEQFF.